This T cell receptor beta chain stems from a study of cytomegalovirus exposure and HLA in healthy donors. Details on this clone: Its target is not known.

V was clipped by 3 bases and J by 10 bases, with 15 bases between them. The V gene's germline CDR1 is MGHDK and CDR2 SYGVNS. CDR3 length equals 14 residues. Repertoires were generated with immunoSEQ multiplex PCR, while TCRdb's copy carries only in-frame clones and drops some. The sample lists more than 300,000 clones; roughly 89% were seen once. General study findings and limits: The authors listed some 160 TCR beta chains as cytomegalovirus-associated. It was confirmed in vitro that three of the CMV-associated chains were specific for CMV antigens. According to a subsequent analysis, TCR clusters from the first cohort were inclined to appear together in the roughly 120 validation repertoires.

The gene calls are TRBV25-1 and TRBJ2-2; D is possibly TRBD2 (6 bases). Material: PBMCs. This clonotype originated in a woman aged 18-35 years in good health and CMV-seronegative. As DNA, the CDR3 is TGTGCCAGCAGTGAGTCCCTAGCGTCGGCGGAGCTGTTTTTT. Residues: CASSESLASAELFF.